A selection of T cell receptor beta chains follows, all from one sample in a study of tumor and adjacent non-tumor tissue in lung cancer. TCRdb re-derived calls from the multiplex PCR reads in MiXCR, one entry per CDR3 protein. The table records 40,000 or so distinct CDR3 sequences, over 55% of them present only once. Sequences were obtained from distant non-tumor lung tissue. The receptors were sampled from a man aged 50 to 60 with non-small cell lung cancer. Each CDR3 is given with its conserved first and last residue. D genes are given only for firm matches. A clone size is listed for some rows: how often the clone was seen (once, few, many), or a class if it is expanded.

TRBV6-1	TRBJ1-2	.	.	CTSSENLLTGRSGYTF	TGTACCAGCAGTGAAAACCTCCTGACAGGCAGGAGTGGCTACACCTTC
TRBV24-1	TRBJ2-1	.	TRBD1	CVTSDSTGISYNEQFF	TGTGTCACTAGTGACTCGACAGGGATCTCCTACAATGAGCAGTTCTTC
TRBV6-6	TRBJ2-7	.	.	CASSDSTEKQSYERYF	TGTGCCAGCAGTGACTCGACGGAGAAACAATCCTACGAGCGGTACTTC
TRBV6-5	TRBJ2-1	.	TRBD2	CASSCANPSGGYNEQFF	TGTGCCAGCAGTTGCGCCAACCCTAGCGGGGGGTACAATGAGCAGTTCTTC
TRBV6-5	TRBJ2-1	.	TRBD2	CASSYSGGRYNEQFF	TGTGCCAGTTCTTACAGCGGGGGGAGATACAATGAGCAGTTCTTC
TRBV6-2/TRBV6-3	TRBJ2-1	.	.	CAGRSSYNEQFF	TGTGCCGGCCGCAGCTCCTACAATGAGCAGTTCTTC
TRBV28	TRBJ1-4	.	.	CASSGGTATNEKLFF	TGTGCCAGCAGTGGCGGGACCGCAACTAATGAAAAACTGTTTTTT
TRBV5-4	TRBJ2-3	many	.	CASSPFSTDTQYF	TGTGCCAGCAGCCCCTTTAGCACAGATACGCAGTATTTT
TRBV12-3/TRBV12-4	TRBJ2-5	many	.	CASSLRGGQETQYF	TGTGCCAGCAGTTTGAGGGGGGGCCAAGAGACCCAGTACTTC
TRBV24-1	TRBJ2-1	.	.	CATSDLHGGSSYNEQFF	TGTGCCACCAGTGATTTGCATGGGGGAAGCTCCTACAATGAGCAGTTCTTC
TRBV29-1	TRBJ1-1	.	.	CSVAGNFGTQAFF	TGCAGCGTTGCGGGGAATTTCGGCACTCAAGCTTTCTTT
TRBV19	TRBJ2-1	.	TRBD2	CASNGGSPYNEQFF	TGTGCCAGTAACGGCGGGAGTCCTTACAATGAGCAGTTCTTC
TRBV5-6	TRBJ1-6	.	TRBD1	CVSSLRGDNSPLHF	TGTGTCAGCAGCCTCAGGGGGGACAATTCACCCCTCCACTTT
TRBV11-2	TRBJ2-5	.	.	CASGGGAMGDTQYF	TGTGCCAGCGGGGGCGGGGCCATGGGAGATACTCAATACTTC
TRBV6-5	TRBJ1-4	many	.	CASSARDAEKLFF	TGTGCCAGCAGTGCCCGGGACGCCGAAAAACTGTTTTTT
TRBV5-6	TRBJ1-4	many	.	CASSLVGNEKLFF	TGTGCCAGCAGCTTGGTTGGGAATGAAAAACTGTTTTTT
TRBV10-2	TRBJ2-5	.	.	CVSRLSRVEEIQYF	TGCGTCAGCAGGCTTTCGAGAGTGGAAGAGATCCAGTACTTC
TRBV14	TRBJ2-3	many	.	CASSQDFRTQYF	TGTGCCAGCAGCCAAGATTTCAGGACGCAGTATTTT
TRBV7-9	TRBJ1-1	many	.	CASSRQVLNTEAFF	TGTGCCAGCAGCCGACAGGTCTTGAACACTGAAGCTTTCTTT
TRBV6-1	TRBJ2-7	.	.	CATGEANARPDQYF	TGTGCCACCGGTGAAGCGAACGCCCGCCCCGATCAGTACTTC
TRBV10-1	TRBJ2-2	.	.	CASYGGVNTGELFF	TGCGCCAGCTACGGAGGAGTGAACACCGGGGAGCTGTTTTTT
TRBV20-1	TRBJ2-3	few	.	CSARDFGRAGTDTQYF	TGCAGTGCTAGAGACTTCGGAAGGGCGGGCACAGATACGCAGTATTTT
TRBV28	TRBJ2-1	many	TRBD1	CASDSGQGENEQFF	TGTGCCAGCGACTCCGGACAGGGGGAGAATGAGCAGTTCTTC
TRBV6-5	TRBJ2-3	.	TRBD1	CTSSYRGQTDTQYF	TGTACCAGCAGTTACAGGGGTCAAACAGATACGCAGTATTTT
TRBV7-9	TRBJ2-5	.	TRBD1	CASSLRGGQGARETQYF	TGTGCCAGCAGCCTCCGGGGGGGACAGGGGGCCCGGGAGACCCAGTACTTC
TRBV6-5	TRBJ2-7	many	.	CASSYSAGVSYEQYF	TGTGCCAGCAGTTACTCAGCAGGGGTCTCCTACGAGCAGTACTTC
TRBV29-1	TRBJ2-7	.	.	CSVSWPGEQYF	TGCAGCGTGAGTTGGCCGGGTGAGCAGTACTTC
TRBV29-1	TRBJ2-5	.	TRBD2	CIALAGALETQYF	TGCATCGCATTAGCGGGAGCTTTGGAGACCCAGTACTTC
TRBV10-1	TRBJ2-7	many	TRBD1	CASSDSGTGNYEQYF	TGCGCCAGCAGTGACTCCGGGACAGGGAATTACGAGCAGTACTTC
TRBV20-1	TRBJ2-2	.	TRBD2	CSARDARPSGIGTGEPFF	TGCAGTGCTAGAGATGCGAGGCCTAGCGGGATCGGTACCGGGGAGCCGTTTTTT
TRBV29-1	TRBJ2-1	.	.	CSVEMSGSSHNKQFF	TGCAGCGTTGAAATGTCTGGGAGCTCCCATAATAAGCAGTTCTTC
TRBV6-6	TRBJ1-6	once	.	CASGYDETSSCNSPLHF	TGTGCCAGCGGTTACGATGAGACGAGTTCCTGTAATTCACCCCTCCACTTT
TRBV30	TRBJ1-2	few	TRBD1	CAWSKRSGGAGFRGYTF	TGTGCCTGGAGTAAGAGGTCAGGGGGCGCAGGTTTTCGTGGCTACACCTTC
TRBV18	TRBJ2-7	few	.	CASSPQGKAYEQYF	TGTGCCAGCTCACCACAGGGCAAAGCCTACGAGCAGTACTTC
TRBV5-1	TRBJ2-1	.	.	CASREQGSSSYNEQFF	TGCGCCAGCCGGGAGCAGGGGTCGAGCTCCTACAATGAGCAGTTCTTC
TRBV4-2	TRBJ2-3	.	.	CASSHVVTANYSTDTQYF	TGTGCCAGCAGCCATGTGGTTACGGCTAACTATAGCACAGATACGCAGTATTTT
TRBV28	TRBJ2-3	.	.	CANSPGSPSTDTQYF	TGTGCCAACAGTCCAGGCAGTCCCAGCACAGATACGCAGTATTTT
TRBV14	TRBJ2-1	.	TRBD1	CASSPTGGRFNEQFF	TGTGCGAGCAGTCCCACAGGGGGGAGGTTCAATGAGCAGTTCTTC
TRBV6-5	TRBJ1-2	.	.	CATRYSGAAPIYGYTF	TGTGCCACCAGATACTCGGGCGCCGCCCCCATCTATGGCTACACCTTC
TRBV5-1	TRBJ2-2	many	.	CASSRGTAGTGELFF	TGCGCCAGCAGCCGGGGGACAGCGGGCACCGGGGAGCTGTTTTTT
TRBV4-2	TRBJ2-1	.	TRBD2	CACSQDGASGRNEQFF	TGTGCCTGCAGCCAAGATGGGGCTAGCGGGAGGAATGAGCAGTTCTTC
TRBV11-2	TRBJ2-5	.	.	CASSLVVVETQCF	TGTGCCAGCAGCTTAGTGGTCGTGGAGACTCAGTGCTTC
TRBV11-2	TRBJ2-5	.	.	CASNLVVVETQYF	TGTGCCAGTAACTTAGTGGTCGTGGAGACCCAGTACTTC
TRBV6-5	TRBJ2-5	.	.	CASSPDWSEGRETQYF	TGTGCCAGCAGCCCCGATTGGAGCGAGGGCAGGGAGACCCAGTACTTC
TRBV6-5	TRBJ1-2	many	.	CASGSPPRGYTF	TGTGCCAGCGGCTCACCCCCCCGTGGCTACACCTTC
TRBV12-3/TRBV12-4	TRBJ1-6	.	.	CASILIGTSSLLHF	TGTGCCAGCATCCTAATAGGGACTAGTTCACTCCTCCACTTT
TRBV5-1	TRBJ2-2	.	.	CASSLEPGTGELFF	TGCGCCAGCAGCTTGGAGCCCGGAACCGGGGAGCTGTTTTTT
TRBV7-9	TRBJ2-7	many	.	CASSLASGNPYEQYF	TGTGCCAGCAGCTTAGCCTCCGGGAACCCCTACGAGCAGTACTTC
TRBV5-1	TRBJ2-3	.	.	CASSPEQVARTDTQYF	TGTGCCAGCAGCCCGGAACAGGTGGCCCGCACAGATACGCAATATTTT